This T cell receptor (beta chain) stems from a study of human T cells and chemical hapten exposure. Study information: For the roughly 25-week duration of the study, patients were given weekly doses of diphenylcyclopropenone on the scalp.

Time point given: pre-sensitization, week 0. Treatment specified: therapeutic diphenylcyclopropenone sensitization with weekly scalp DPC. From the RACE reads, TCRdb called clonotypes with MiXCR, one entry per CDR3 protein. The sample records 99,000 or so distinct CDR3 sequences, 11% being singletons. CDR1 and CDR2 (germline): WNHNN, SYGVQD (reference sequence). The CDR3 totals 15 residues. The V and J ends lost 0 bases and 0 bases respectively, with 6 bases between them. This sequence joins TRBV10-1 and TRBJ2-1; D is uncertain. The receptor comes from a woman aged 60-75 years with alopecia areata. Some clones in this sample may be carry-over from other donors' samples. The starting material was whole blood, obtained in connection with sensitization to the hapten diphenylcyclopropenone (DPC). In DNA, the CDR3 is TGCGCCAGCAGTGAGTCTTCGAGCTCCTACAATGAGCAGTTCTTC. Amino acid sequence: CASSESSSSYNEQFF.